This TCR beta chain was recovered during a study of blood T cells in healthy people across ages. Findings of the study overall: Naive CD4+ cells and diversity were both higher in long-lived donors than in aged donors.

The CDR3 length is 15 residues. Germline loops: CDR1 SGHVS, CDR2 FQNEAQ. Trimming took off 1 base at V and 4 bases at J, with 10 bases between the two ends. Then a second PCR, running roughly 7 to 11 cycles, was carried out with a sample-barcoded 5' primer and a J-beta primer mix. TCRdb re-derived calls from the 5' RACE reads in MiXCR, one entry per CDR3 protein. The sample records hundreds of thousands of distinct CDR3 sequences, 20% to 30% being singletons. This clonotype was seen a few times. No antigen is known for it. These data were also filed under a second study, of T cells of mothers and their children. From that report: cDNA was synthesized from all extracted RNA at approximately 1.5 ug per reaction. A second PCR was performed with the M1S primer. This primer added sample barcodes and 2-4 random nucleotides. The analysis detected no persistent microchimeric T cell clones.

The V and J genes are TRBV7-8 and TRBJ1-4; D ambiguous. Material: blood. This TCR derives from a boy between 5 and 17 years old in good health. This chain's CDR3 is CASSLVYGINEKLFF. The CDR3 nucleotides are TGTGCCAGCAGCTTAGTGTACGGGATTAATGAAAAACTGTTTTTT.